The entry that follows covers one T cell receptor (beta chain) sequence. Its antigen is not known. These data originate in a study of vaccination and CD4 T cells after COVID-19. Treatment indicated: approximately nine-day PBMC culture with coronavirus spike peptide pools or control peptides (ViraFEST assay). CD4+ T cells that came from the unexposed donor were collected before the COVID-19 pandemic (2011-2018). Once obtained from cultured CD4+ T cells, the DNA was sequenced using the Oncomine TCR Beta short-read assay. From CD4+ T cells that had been cultured, genomic DNA was extracted. TCRdb re-called the PCR reads with MiXCR, one entry per CDR3 protein. The profile shows 6,500 to 9,500 distinct CDR3 sequences, around 42% of them singletons. This CDR3 is 14 amino acids long. V lost 2 bases, J lost 0 bases, and 7 bases lay in between. CDR1 MDHEN and CDR2 SYDVKM come from the germline V gene.

This sequence was found in a human donor in good health. The specimen was CD4+ T cells from blood, cultured in vitro. V gene TRBV28 combines with J gene TRBJ1-1; D unresolved. CDR3 DNA: TGTGCCAGCAGTTTAGGGAACATGAACACTGAAGCTTTCTTT. This gives the protein CASSLGNMNTEAFF.